What follows are 21 T cell receptor beta chains derived from one specimen sequenced in a study of CD8 T cells in ankylosing spondylitis. Study-wide findings and caveats: Made up of eight highly homologous variants, a TCR beta motif appeared characteristic of ankylosing spondylitis blood.

TCRdb reanalysed the 5' RACE reads using MiXCR and keeps one entry per CDR3 protein. The table lists 330,000 or so distinct CDR3 sequences, less than 10% of them singletons. No antigen is known for these receptors. The sample comprised blood, either unsorted or a sorted T cell fraction (not recorded which). The receptors come from a male donor with ankylosing spondylitis.

This clonotype turned up a few times. The CDR3 here is CASSPGSDTQYF. The CDR3 nucleotides are TGTGCCAGCAGCCCCGGTTCGGATACGCAGTATTTT. The V call is TRBV12-3 or TRBV12-4, the J call TRBJ2-3; D is ambiguous. This CDR3 has 12 amino acids. With 6 bases removed from V and 6 bases from J, the gap between germline ends came to 10 bases.

The sample holds many counts of this clonotype. The V gene is TRBV12-3 or TRBV12-4, the J gene TRBJ1-1; D is unclear. The CDR3 loop spans 12 amino acids. The germline V and J ends were trimmed by 5 bases and 4 bases, with 8 bases remaining between them. The CDR3 region has the DNA TGTGCCAGCAGTCCCTGGGGCACTGAAGCTTTCTTT. This translates into CASSPWGTEAFF.

The table lists this clonotype with many counts. V is TRBV28 and J is TRBJ2-3, with 8 positions matching TRBD1. With V trimmed by 3 bases and J by 3 bases, 11 bases remained unmatched. The CDR3 loop spans 17 amino acids. Germline V CDR1 and CDR2: MDHEN, SYDVKM. The CDR3 nucleotides read TGTGCCAGCAGTTTCGCAGACAGGGGTAATGCGACAGATACGCAGTATTTT. Protein: CASSFADRGNATDTQYF.

This clonotype was seen at least ten times. In DNA, the CDR3 is TGTGCCAGCAGCTGGGTGGACGGGACCTCTGGAAACACCATATATTTT. It translates to CASSWVDGTSGNTIYF. J is TRBJ1-3 and V is TRBV5-6; perhaps TRBD1 as D (5 bases). The V end lost 3 bases, the J end lost 0 bases, and 13 bases lay between the germline ends. The CDR3 is 16 residues long. In germline, CDR1 is SGHDT, CDR2 YYEEEE.

The chain employs TRBV24-1 and TRBJ2-3; 9 nucleotides line up with TRBD2. CDR1 is KGHDR, CDR2 SFDVKD, per germline. The CDR3 has 15 residues. V lost 1 base to trimming and J lost 6 bases; unmatched junction nucleotides: 4. DNA of the CDR3: TGTGCCACCAGTGATTTTAGTAGCGGGAGTGATACGCAGTATTTT. It yields the protein CATSDFSSGSDTQYF.

This clonotype has just a few counts. The chain links TRBV29-1 to TRBJ2-1, with 9 bases identical to TRBD1. The CDR3 extends over 13 amino acids. The V gene end was trimmed by 7 bases and the J gene end by 3 bases; junction bases not matched to a gene: 4. Germline loops: CDR1 SQVTM, CDR2 ANQGSEA. The CDR3 region is CSASTGGYNEQFF. The CDR3 bases are TGCAGCGCCTCGACAGGGGGCTACAATGAGCAGTTCTTC.

This clonotype was counted only a few times. The V call is TRBV10-3, the J call TRBJ2-1, with 9 bases aligning to TRBD2. The CDR3 sequence is 15 residues long. V was clipped by 3 bases and J by 7 bases; unmatched bases: 7. Germline CDR1 is ENHRY and CDR2 is SYGVKD. In nucleotides, the CDR3 is TGTGCCATCAGTGACTCGCGACTAGCGGCAAATGAGCAGTTCTTC. Protein: CAISDSRLAANEQFF.

The V call is TRBV4-2, the J call TRBJ2-3; D may be TRBD1 or TRBD2 (5 bases each). In germline, CDR1 is LGHNA, CDR2 YNFKEQ. Trimming removed 6 bases from V and 1 base from J, with 14 bases in between. CDR3 length: 15 residues. The CDR3 region has the DNA TGTGCCAGCAGTCTCCCCGGGGCGGGCACAGATACGCAGTATTTT. Translating it yields CASSLPGAGTDTQYF.

This clonotype has more than one count but fewer than ten. The CDR3 DNA sequence: TGCAGCGTTGGGCAGGTTGAAGAGACCCAGTACTTC. It is translated as CSVGQVEETQYF. The chain couples TRBV29-1 to TRBJ2-5; no reliable D call. V was trimmed by 4 bases and J by 3 bases, leaving 9 bases between them. The CDR3 has 12 residues. Germline V gene lookup returns CDR1 SQVTM and CDR2 ANQGSEA. Together with reference TRBV29-1 and TRBJ2-5, the CDR3 gives the full variable domain: SAVISQKPSRDICQRGTSLTIQCQVDSQVTMMFWYRQQPGQSLTLIATANQGSEATYESGFVIDKFPISRPNLTFSTLTVSNMSPEDSSIYLCSVGQVEETQYFGPGTRLLVL.

This clonotype was seen ten or more times. DNA of the CDR3: TGTGCCAGCACGGGACAGGCTGTACACGAGCAGTACTTC. It yields the protein CASTGQAVHEQYF. The chain employs TRBV27 and TRBJ2-7, with 8 bases matching TRBD1. V trimming: 7 bases; J trimming: 5 bases; junction bases outside the gene matches: 7. CDR1 and CDR2 from the germline V gene are MNHEY and SMNVEV (reference sequence). The CDR3 is made up of 13 amino acids.

This clonotype was found many times. The CDR3 DNA reads TGTGCCAGTAGTAGAGGAAGGGGGTCAACTAATGAAAAACTGTTTTTT. It encodes CASSRGRGSTNEKLFF. V and J are TRBV19 and TRBJ1-4, with D perhaps TRBD1 (6 bases). The V end lost 4 bases, the J end lost 0 bases, and 12 bases lay between the germline ends. The length of the CDR3 is 16 residues. Germline CDR1 reads LNHDA; CDR2 reads SQIVND (reference sequence). Filled out from reference TRBV19 and TRBJ1-4, the complete variable domain reads DGGITQSPKYLFRKEGQNVTLSCEQNLNHDAMYWYRQDPGQGLRLIYYSQIVNDFQKGDIAEGYSVSREKKESFPLTVTSAQKNPTAFYLCASSRGRGSTNEKLFFGSGTQLSVL.

There are many counts of this clonotype. The gene calls are TRBV10-2 and TRBJ2-7; 8 nucleotides agree with TRBD2. J lost 3 bases, V lost 5 bases, and 6 bases had no gene match. The CDR3 is 14 residues long. Germline CDR1 and CDR2: WSHSY and SAAADI. The CDR3 here is CASSLAGPNYEQYF. CDR3 bases: TGCGCCAGCAGTTTAGCGGGACCGAACTACGAGCAGTACTTC.

Only a few counts were recorded for this clonotype. The chain couples TRBV5-6 to TRBJ2-1, with 7 bases lining up with TRBD2. Germline V lookup: CDR1 SGHDT, CDR2 YYEEEE. CDR3 length: 15 amino acids. After removal of 5 bases from V and 0 bases from J, the junction contained 5 bases not matched to a gene. In DNA, the CDR3 is TGTGCCAGCAGAGGCGGGAGCAGCTCCTACAATGAGCAGTTCTTC. It encodes CASRGGSSSYNEQFF.

This clonotype has at least ten counts. The CDR3 spells CASSLVVAGNTDTQYF. Written as DNA, the CDR3 is TGCGCCAGCAGCTTGGTGGTAGCGGGGAACACAGATACGCAGTATTTT. The V call is TRBV5-1, the J call TRBJ2-3; 8 positions agree with TRBD2. Germline V CDR1 and CDR2: SGHRS, YFSETQ. The trim removed 0 bases at V and 2 bases at J, leaving 5 bases unmatched. The CDR3 runs to 16 residues. Full variable domain (remainder filled in from reference TRBV5-1 and TRBJ2-3): KAGVTQTPRYLIKTRGQQVTLSCSPISGHRSVSWYQQTPGQGLQFLFEYFSETQRNKGNFPGRFSGRQFSNSRSEMNVSTLELGDSALYLCASSLVVAGNTDTQYFGPGTRLTVL.

This chain uses TRBV5-1 with TRBJ2-7; 7 bases are a match to TRBD1. Germline V CDR1 and CDR2: SGHRS, YFSETQ. The CDR3 runs 15 residues. The V gene end was trimmed by 0 bases and the J gene end by 7 bases; junction bases not matched to a gene: 10. The CDR3 DNA reads TGCGCCAGCAGCTTGGAGGGGGCAGTTTCGAGGGAGCAGTACTTC. Protein product: CASSLEGAVSREQYF. Filled out from reference TRBV5-1 and TRBJ2-7, the complete variable domain reads KAGVTQTPRYLIKTRGQQVTLSCSPISGHRSVSWYQQTPGQGLQFLFEYFSETQRNKGNFPGRFSGRQFSNSRSEMNVSTLELGDSALYLCASSLEGAVSREQYFGPGTRLTVT.

This clonotype came up many times. V and J are TRBV7-9 and TRBJ2-4; 7 bases are a match to TRBD1. The V and J ends lost 0 bases and 8 bases, in that order; junction bases with no gene match: 7. This CDR3 has 15 amino acids. CDR1 is SEHNR and CDR2 is FQNEAQ in the germline V gene (reference sequence). In nucleotides, the CDR3 is TGTGCCAGCAGCTTAGCGCTTACAGGGGAATACATTCAGTACTTC. Amino acid sequence: CASSLALTGEYIQYF.

This clonotype has a handful of counts. The chain is built from TRBV5-4 and TRBJ2-3, with 10 bases aligning to TRBD2. The junction had 7 bases not matched to a gene; V was cut back by 4 bases and J by 5 bases. In germline, CDR1 is SGHNT, CDR2 YYREEE (reference sequence). This CDR3 is 15 amino acids long. The CDR3 spells CASSPSGRAVDTQYF. The CDR3 DNA reads TGTGCCAGCAGCCCCAGCGGGAGGGCCGTAGATACGCAGTATTTT.

This sequence joins TRBV7-2 and TRBJ2-3; D may be TRBD2 (6 bases). V was clipped by 6 bases and J by 5 bases, with 18 bases between them. The V gene's germline CDR1 is SGHTA and CDR2 FQGNSA. This CDR3 spans 15 amino acids. The CDR3 region is CASRTAGTSQDTQYF. CDR3 DNA: TGTGCCAGCAGAACAGCCGGGACTTCGCAAGATACGCAGTATTTT.

This clonotype was seen only a few times. The V gene is TRBV15, the J gene TRBJ2-7; 12 bases agree with TRBD1. The CDR3 sequence is 19 residues long. Germline CDR1 and CDR2: LNHNV and YYDKDF (reference sequence). The V and J ends lost 0 bases and 6 bases, in that order; junction bases with no gene match: 15. The CDR3, as DNA: TGTGCCACCAGCAGAGATTTGGGACAGGGGGCGCTTGTCGGGGTCGAGCAGTACTTC. Amino acid sequence: CATSRDLGQGALVGVEQYF. Full variable domain (remainder filled in from reference TRBV15 and TRBJ2-7): DAMVIQNPRYQVTQFGKPVTLSCSQTLNHNVMYWYQQKSSQAPKLLFHYYDKDFNNEADTPDNFQSRRPNTSFCFLDIRSPGLGDTAMYLCATSRDLGQGALVGVEQYFGPGTRLTVT.

V is TRBV20-1 and J is TRBJ1-1; D may be TRBD1 (5 bases). CDR3 length: 15 residues. Trimming removed 2 bases at V and 0 bases at J, with 13 bases between. CDR1 is DFQATT and CDR2 is SNEGSKA in the germline V gene (reference sequence). CDR3 bases: TGCAGTGCTAGAAGCAGACAGCTACTGAACACTGAAGCTTTCTTT. Protein sequence: CSARSRQLLNTEAFF.

This clonotype was seen only a few times. The V gene is TRBV7-6, the J gene TRBJ2-1, with 11 nucleotides matching TRBD2. Germline trimming cut 2 bases from V and 7 bases from J; bases unmatched to any gene: 10. Looked up from germline, CDR1 is SGHVS and CDR2 is FNYEAQ. The CDR3 extends over 17 amino acids. CDR3 nucleotides: TGTGCCAGCAGCTTAACGGGGCTAGCGGGAGGTTTGAATGAGCAGTTCTTC. Its translation is CASSLTGLAGGLNEQFF.